Described below is a single T cell receptor (beta chain) sequence and its context. The antigen remains undetermined. Germline loops: CDR1 DFQATT, CDR2 SNEGSKA (reference sequence). CDR3 size: 12 residues. The V end was cut by 6 bases, the J end by 5 bases, with 13 bases between. This sample is drawn from a study of T-cell memory formation after mild COVID-19. Study details: Most TCR clusters belonged to a single donor.

After 5'RACE with constant-segment primers, TCR alpha and TCR beta cDNA libraries carrying sample barcodes and UMIs were obtained. TCRdb re-called the 5' RACE reads through MiXCR, storing one row per CDR3 protein. This table has roughly 100,000 distinct CDR3 sequences, over 15% appearing once. Notes on the study in general: The main location of contracting CD4+ clones was CM and EM, and that of contracting CD8+ clones was EMRA. The appearance of some responding clones in pre-infection memory suggested that cross-reactive memory joined.

This sequence originates from an adult woman who had mild COVID-19 (a few samples of this study predate the infection). Cell type and time point are not known. The rearrangement uses TRBV20-1 and TRBJ1-1, with D hard to call. Sequencing was carried out using PBMCs or a T cell subset sorted from them (not recorded which). CDR3 sequence: CSARIVETEAFF. Written as DNA, the CDR3 is TGCAGTGCGCGGATAGTGGAGACTGAAGCTTTCTTT.